Each of the 10 T cell receptor beta chains below was sequenced from the same sample in a study of blood T cell repertoires in COVID-19 (TCRdb year 2020). Library preparation used the immunoSEQ multiplex PCR assay. Sourced from immuneACCESS, this table was stored by TCRdb with only in-frame sequences that have V and J called. A share of the clones is absent; for the studies checked, an unresolved V gene accounts for under half, and the remainder has no known explanation. This sample holds tens of thousands of clones; 70% to 90% were observed only once. Less than 1.5% of the sample comes from the top ten. The specimen sequenced was peripheral blood. The receptors were gathered from a woman aged 60-70 years with acute or convalescent COVID-19.

This sequence joins TRBV6-4 and TRBJ2-3; D unclear. The CDR3 consists of 14 residues. Trimming removed 6 bases at V and 3 bases at J, with 13 bases between. The germline CDR1 and CDR2 sequences are MRHNA and SNTAGT. As DNA, the CDR3 is TGTGCCAGCAGAGTAGCTAGGATTACAGATACGCAGTATTTT. Amino acids: CASRVARITDTQYF.

The V call is TRBV29-1, the J call TRBJ2-2; D might be TRBD1 (6 bases). The ends were cut back, 5 bases at V and 6 bases at J, with 13 bases in the middle. The CDR3 has 13 residues. Germline loops: CDR1 SQVTM, CDR2 ANQGSEA. The CDR3 DNA reads as TGCAGCGTTCAACAGGGCGGCCCCGGGGAGCTGTTTTTT. Translated, it gives CSVQQGGPGELFF.

The gene calls are TRBV23-1 and TRBJ1-4; 8 bases line up with TRBD1. TRBV23-1 is an ORF, with its function uncertain. The CDR3 extends over 16 amino acids. V shed 0 bases and J 8 bases; nucleotides not matched to a gene: 8. CDR3 sequence reads: CASSQSSRGLREKLFF. The CDR3 DNA sequence: TGCGCCAGCAGTCAATCAAGCAGGGGGCTACGAGAAAAACTGTTTTTT.

This clone was detected only once. The chain links TRBV7-2 to TRBJ2-1, with D maybe TRBD2 (7 bases). CDR1 SGHTA and CDR2 FQGNSA come from the germline V gene. The CDR3 loop spans 18 amino acids. V was trimmed by 1 base and J by 5 bases, leaving 21 bases between them. The CDR3 loop is CASSLVGVGGGPDNEQFF. The CDR3 DNA is TGTGCCAGCAGCTTAGTGGGAGTCGGCGGGGGCCCGGACAATGAGCAGTTCTTC.

This clone was found a few times. The chain carries TRBV28 and TRBJ1-6; D is undetermined. The germline V gene encodes CDR1 MDHEN and CDR2 SYDVKM. The CDR3 covers 15 residues. The ends were cut back, 5 bases at V and 10 bases at J, with 18 bases in the middle. CDR3 loop: CASSRGPAGNSPLHF. DNA of the CDR3: TGTGCCAGCAGTCGAGGACCTGCCGGGAACTCACCCCTCCACTTT.

The V and J genes are TRBV29-1 and TRBJ1-1; D not certain. V was shortened by 4 bases and J by 5 bases, with 11 bases between the two germline ends. CDR3 length: 12 amino acids. Looked up from germline, CDR1 is SQVTM and CDR2 is ANQGSEA. This chain's CDR3 is CSVGGVLTEAFF. CDR3 bases: TGCAGCGTTGGGGGAGTTCTGACTGAAGCTTTCTTT.

This clone was counted once. V usage is TRBV4-3 and J usage is TRBJ2-5; 7 bases map to TRBD1. This CDR3 has 15 residues. The V and J ends lost 0 bases and 2 bases, in that order; junction bases with no gene match: 3. The germline CDR1 and CDR2 sequences are LGHNA and YSLEER. The DNA of the CDR3 is TGCGCCAGCAGCCAAGAGGGCAGGGGGCAAGAGACCCAGTACTTC. Translating it yields CASSQEGRGQETQYF.

V usage is TRBV28 and J usage is TRBJ1-2; the D gene is possibly TRBD1 (6 bases). Trimming removed 5 bases at V and 4 bases at J, with 17 bases between. This CDR3 has 15 residues. The germline gives CDR1 MDHEN, CDR2 SYDVKM. The CDR3: CASSLGGGRFYGYTF. Here the CDR3 DNA reads TGTGCCAGCAGTCTAGGGGGGGGACGGTTCTATGGCTACACCTTC.

The rearrangement links TRBV5-1 to TRBJ1-2, with D tentatively TRBD1 (5 bases). Germline loops: CDR1 SGHRS, CDR2 YFSETQ. CDR3 length equals 13 residues. The V end was cut by 0 bases, the J end by 6 bases, with 9 bases between. The chain's CDR3 is CASSLEGVDGYTF. For the CDR3, the DNA is TGCGCCAGCAGCTTGGAAGGGGTTGATGGCTACACCTTC.

The chain has TRBV28 and TRBJ1-1; D is uncertain. The CDR3 has 12 amino acids. Germline CDR1 MDHEN, CDR2 SYDVKM. Trimming left V 7 bases short and J 8 bases short, with 14 bases between. The CDR3 spells CASTIGTREAFF. The CDR3 DNA follows: TGTGCCAGCACTATTGGCACGCGGGAAGCTTTCTTT.